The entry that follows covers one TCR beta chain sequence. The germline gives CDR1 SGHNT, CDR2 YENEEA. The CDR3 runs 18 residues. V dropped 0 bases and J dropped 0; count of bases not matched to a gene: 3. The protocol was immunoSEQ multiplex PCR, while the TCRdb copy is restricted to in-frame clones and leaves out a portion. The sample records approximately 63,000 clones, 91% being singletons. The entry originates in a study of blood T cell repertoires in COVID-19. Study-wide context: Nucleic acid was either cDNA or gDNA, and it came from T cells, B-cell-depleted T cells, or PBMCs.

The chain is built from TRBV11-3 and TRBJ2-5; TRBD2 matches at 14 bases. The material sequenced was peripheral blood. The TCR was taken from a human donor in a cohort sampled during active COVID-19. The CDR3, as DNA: TGTGCCAGCAGCTTAGATAAGGGACTAGCGGGGGACCAAGAGACCCAGTACTTC. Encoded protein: CASSLDKGLAGDQETQYF.